The table lists the clone carrying this T cell receptor beta chain with a few counts. Its antigen remains unidentified. This sample is drawn from a study of cytomegalovirus exposure and HLA in healthy donors. Study conclusions and caveats: In a later analysis, productive TCRs from donors in an Asian-associated ancestry cluster reportedly carried fewer N-insertions than the cohort mean. Presence/absence analyses took donor sequencing depth as roughly uniform. Owing to their indistinguishability, certain V segments, notably TRBV6-2 and TRBV6-3, were excluded. There were a few CMV-associated chains whose specificity for CMV antigens was confirmed in vitro.

Trimming removed 3 bases at V and 0 bases at J, with 9 bases between. The germline CDR1 and CDR2 sequences are PRHDT and FYEKMQ (reference sequence). This CDR3 contains 16 residues. Use of 60 Vbeta and 13 Jbeta primers characterized the PCR. Using immunoSEQ multiplex PCR, the repertoire was profiled, and TCRdb retains in-frame clones only, with some absent. The data contain 150,000 to 200,000 clones, 65% to 85% of them singletons. Sequencing input: PBMCs. The chain recombines TRBV13 with TRBJ1-6, with D perhaps matching TRBD1 (5 bases). The receptor was derived from a man aged 35 to 55 in good health and CMV-seropositive. The CDR3 bases are TGTGCCAGCAGCTTGGGGGGGAGCTCCTATAATTCACCCCTCCACTTT. This translates into CASSLGGSSYNSPLHF.